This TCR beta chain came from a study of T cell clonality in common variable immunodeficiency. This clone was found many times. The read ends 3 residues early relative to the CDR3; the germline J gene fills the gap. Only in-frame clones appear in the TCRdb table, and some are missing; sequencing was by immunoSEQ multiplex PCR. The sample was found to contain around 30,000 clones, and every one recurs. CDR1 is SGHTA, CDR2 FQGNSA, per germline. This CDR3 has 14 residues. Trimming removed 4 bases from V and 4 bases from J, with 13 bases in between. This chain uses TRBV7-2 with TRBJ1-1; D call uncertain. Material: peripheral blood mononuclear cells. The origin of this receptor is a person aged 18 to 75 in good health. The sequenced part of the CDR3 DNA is TGTGCCAGCAGCTATCTCCCTGCGGGCACTGAA. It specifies CASSYLPAGTE. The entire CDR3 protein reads CASSYLPAGTEAFF.